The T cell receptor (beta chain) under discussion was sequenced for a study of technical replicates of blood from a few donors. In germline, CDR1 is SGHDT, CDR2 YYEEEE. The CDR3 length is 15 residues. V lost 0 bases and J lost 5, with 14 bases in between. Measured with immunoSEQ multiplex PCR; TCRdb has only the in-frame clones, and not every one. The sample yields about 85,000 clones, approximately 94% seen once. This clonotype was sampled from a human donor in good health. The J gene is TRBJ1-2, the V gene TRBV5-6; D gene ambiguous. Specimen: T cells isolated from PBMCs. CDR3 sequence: CASSLASGNGYGYTF. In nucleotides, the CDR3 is TGTGCCAGCAGCTTGGCGTCGGGAAATGGGTATGGCTACACCTTC.